The clone carrying this T cell receptor beta chain has more than one count but fewer than ten. The antigen remains unidentified. Germline values: CDR1 SGHTA, CDR2 FQGNSA. The CDR3 runs to 14 residues. V lost 1 base and J lost 6, with 12 bases in between. This sample was taken from a study of response to subunit inactivated influenza vaccine. Whole-study findings and limits: It was suggested by the authors that few new T cells are recruited by each seasonal influenza vaccination.

TCRdb recomputed calls from the RT-PCR reads with MiXCR, one row per CDR3 protein. Found here are some 500,000 distinct CDR3 sequences, approximately 24% of them singletons; the top ten hold under 2.5%. Sequenced here: CD4+ T cells sorted from PBMCs, sampled approximately 5 days after vaccination. V and J are TRBV7-2 and TRBJ1-1; D not resolved. This TCR was recovered from a man aged 50 to 59 who received an inactivated influenza vaccine. The CDR3 nucleotides are TGTGCCAGCAGCTTAGAATTGGGGTTGGCTGAAGCTTTCTTT. This sequence encodes CASSLELGLAEAFF.